This TCR beta chain came from a study of T cell responses to AZD1222 COVID-19 vaccine. In the case of this clone: Antigen specificity is unknown.

Repertoires were generated with immunoSEQ multiplex PCR, while TCRdb's copy carries only in-frame clones and drops some. Of about 120,000 clones in the sample, 80% to 90% were seen once. Study outcomes and limitations: Donors were largely white British and mainly female; clonal diversity was possibly underestimated. Repertoires were obtained solely post-peak T cell response.

The source of this sequence is an adult in good health. Sequencing was performed on peripheral blood, taken on day 0 of AZD1222 vaccination.

The CDR3 reads CATSRAGGVGTEAFF. For the CDR3, the DNA is TGTGCCACCAGCAGAGCTGGGGGCGTGGGGACTGAAGCTTTCTTT. This rearrangement joins TRBV15 to TRBJ1-1; possibly TRBD1 for D (6 bases). Trimming pared 1 base from V and 5 bases from J, leaving 14 bases between. The CDR3 has 15 amino acids. Germline values: CDR1 LNHNV, CDR2 YYDKDF (reference sequence).